This T cell receptor (beta chain) was captured in a study of tissue T cells after allogeneic stem cell transplantation. General observations from the study: Within patients, tissue anatomy strongly shaped TCR repertoire composition. Few T cell clones were shared across patients, but motif clusters showed tissue-specific shared signatures. The study did not identify alloreactive or antigen-specific tissue TCRs, and some clones might be persisting host cells.

CDR1 LGHNA and CDR2 YNLKQL come from the germline V gene (reference sequence). The CDR3 loop spans 16 amino acids. Trimming left V 0 bases short and J 0 bases short, with 9 bases between. For this clone: Its target is not known. Mouse gene names apply. The read comes to an end 1 residue before the CDR3 does, leaving the germline J gene to fill in the end.

Method: immunoSEQ multiplex PCR; TCRdb's copy keeps in-frame clones and lacks some. This sample carries about 7,400 clones, 60% to 80% of them seen once, and the ten largest clones take roughly 0.83%. The sequenced sample consisted of blood. The chain joins TRBV5 to TRBJ1-5; D possibly corresponds to TRBD1 (5 bases). The receptor was derived from a female BALB/c mouse in good health. The strain bears MHC haplotype H2-d. CDR3 DNA (partial): TGTGCCAGCAGCCAAGAGTGGGGGGGTAACAACCAGGCTCCGCTT. It translates to CASSQEWGGNNQAPL. Given in full, the CDR3 is CASSQEWGGNNQAPLF.